The clone carrying this T cell receptor (beta chain) was picked up a small number of times. A library of TCRbeta sequences, prepared with unique molecular identifiers, was generated. TCRdb independently ran MiXCR on the PCR reads; one entry per CDR3 protein. Seen here are some 590,000 distinct CDR3 sequences, about 10% observed once, and the top ten hold less than 5%. The data derive from a study of T-cell reconstitution after alpha-beta-depleted transplantation in children. The sample consisted of PBMCs from the stem cell graft donor, taken from the stem cell graft. The receptor was isolated from a human donor who donated a stem cell graft to a child with acute myeloid leukemia.

CDR3 nucleotide sequence: TGTGCCAGCAAGTTTAGGAGGGGGAGCACAGATACGCAGTATTTT. Amino acids: CASKFRRGSTDTQYF. This chain links TRBV12-3 or TRBV12-4 with TRBJ2-3; either TRBD1 or TRBD2 may supply D (6 bases each). Trimming took 7 bases from V and 0 from J, leaving 14 bases between them. The CDR3 consists of 15 residues.